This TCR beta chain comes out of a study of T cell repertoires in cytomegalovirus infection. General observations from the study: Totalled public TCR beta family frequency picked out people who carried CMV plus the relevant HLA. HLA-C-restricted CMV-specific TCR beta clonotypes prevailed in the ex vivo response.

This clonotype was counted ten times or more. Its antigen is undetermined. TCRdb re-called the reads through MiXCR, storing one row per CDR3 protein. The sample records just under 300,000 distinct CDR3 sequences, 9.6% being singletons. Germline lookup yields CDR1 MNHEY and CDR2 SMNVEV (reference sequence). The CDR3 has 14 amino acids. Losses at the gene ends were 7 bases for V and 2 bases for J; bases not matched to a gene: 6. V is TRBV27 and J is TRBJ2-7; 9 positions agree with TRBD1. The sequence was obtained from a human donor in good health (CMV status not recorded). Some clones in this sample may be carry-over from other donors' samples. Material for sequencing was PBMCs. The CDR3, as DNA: TGTGCCAGCAAGACAGGGGGAGAAACCTACGAGCAGTACTTC. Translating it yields CASKTGGETYEQYF.